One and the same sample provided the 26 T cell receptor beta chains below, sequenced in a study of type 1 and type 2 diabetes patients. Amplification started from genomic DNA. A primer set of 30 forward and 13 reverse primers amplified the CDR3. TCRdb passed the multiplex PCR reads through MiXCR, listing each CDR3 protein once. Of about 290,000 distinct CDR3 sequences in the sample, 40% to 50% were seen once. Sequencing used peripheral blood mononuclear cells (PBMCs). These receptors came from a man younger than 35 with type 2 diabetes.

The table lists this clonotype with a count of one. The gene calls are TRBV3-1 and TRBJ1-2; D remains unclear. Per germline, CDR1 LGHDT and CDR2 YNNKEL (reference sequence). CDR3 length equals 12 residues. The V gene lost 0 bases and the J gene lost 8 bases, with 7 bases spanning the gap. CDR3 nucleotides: TGTGCCAGCAGCCAAGAAGGGTTCGGCTACACCTTC. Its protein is CASSQEGFGYTF.

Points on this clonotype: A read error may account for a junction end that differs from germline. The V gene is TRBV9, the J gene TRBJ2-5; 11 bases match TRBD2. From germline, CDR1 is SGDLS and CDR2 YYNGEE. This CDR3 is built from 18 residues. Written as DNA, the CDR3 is TGTGCCAGCAGCGTAGGGCTAGCGGGAGGTGGCTCTTACAATGAGCAGCTCTTC. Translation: CASSVGLAGGGSYNEQLF.

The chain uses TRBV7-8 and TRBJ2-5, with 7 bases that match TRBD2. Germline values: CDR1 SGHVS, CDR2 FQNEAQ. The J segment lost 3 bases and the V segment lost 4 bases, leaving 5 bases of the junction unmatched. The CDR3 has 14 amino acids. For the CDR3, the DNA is TGTGCCAGCAGCTCAGTGCGGGGGAAAGAGACCCAGTACTTC. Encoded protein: CASSSVRGKETQYF.

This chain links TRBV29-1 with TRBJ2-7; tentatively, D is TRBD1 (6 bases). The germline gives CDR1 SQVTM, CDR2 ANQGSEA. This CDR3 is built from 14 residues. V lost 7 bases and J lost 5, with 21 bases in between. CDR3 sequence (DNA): TGCAGCGCCTTTTACAGGGTTTTAGCCCACGAGCAGTACTTC. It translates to CSAFYRVLAHEQYF.

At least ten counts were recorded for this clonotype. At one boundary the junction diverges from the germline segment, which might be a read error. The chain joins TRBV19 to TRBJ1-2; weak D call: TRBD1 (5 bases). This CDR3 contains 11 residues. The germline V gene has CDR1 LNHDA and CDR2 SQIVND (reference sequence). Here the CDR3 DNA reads TGTGCCAGTAGTCTTGCCAGGGTGAAGGCCTTC. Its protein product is CASSLARVKAF.

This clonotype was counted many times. In nucleotides, the CDR3 is TGTGCCAGCTCCCGGGACCCTTATGGCTACACCTTC. Translated: CASSRDPYGYTF. The chain couples TRBV2 to TRBJ1-2; possible D gene TRBD1, 5 bases. Germline values: CDR1 SNHLY, CDR2 FYNNEI. The V and J ends lost 8 bases and 5 bases respectively, with 12 bases between them. This CDR3 spans 12 amino acids.

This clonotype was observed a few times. Written as DNA, the CDR3 is TGCGCCAGCAGTGAGTCGAAAATGACAGAAGCTTTCTTT. It is translated as CASSESKMTEAFF. J is TRBJ1-1 and V is TRBV10-1, with D hard to call. The V gene lost 0 bases and the J gene lost 8 bases, with 10 bases spanning the gap. CDR3 size: 13 residues. Germline loops: CDR1 WNHNN, CDR2 SYGVQD (reference sequence).

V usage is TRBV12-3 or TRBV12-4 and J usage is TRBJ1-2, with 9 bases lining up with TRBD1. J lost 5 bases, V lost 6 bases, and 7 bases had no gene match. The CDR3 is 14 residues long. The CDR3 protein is CASSPGQGLYGYTF. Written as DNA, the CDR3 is TGTGCCAGCAGCCCGGGACAGGGCCTATATGGCTACACCTTC.

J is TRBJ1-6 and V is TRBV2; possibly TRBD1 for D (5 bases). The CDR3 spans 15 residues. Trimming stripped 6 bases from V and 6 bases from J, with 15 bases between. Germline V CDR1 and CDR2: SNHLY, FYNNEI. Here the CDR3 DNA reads TGTGCCAGCAGCCCACGGGGGGGAGGTAATTCACCCCTCCACTTT. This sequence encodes CASSPRGGGNSPLHF.

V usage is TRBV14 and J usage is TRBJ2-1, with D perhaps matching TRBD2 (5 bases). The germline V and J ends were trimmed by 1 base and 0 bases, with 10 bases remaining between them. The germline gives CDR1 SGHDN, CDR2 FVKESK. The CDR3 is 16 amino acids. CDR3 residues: CASSQVRADSYNEQFF. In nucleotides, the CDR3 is TGTGCCAGCAGCCAAGTGAGAGCGGACTCCTACAATGAGCAGTTCTTC. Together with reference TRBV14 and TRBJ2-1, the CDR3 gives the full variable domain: EAGVTQFPSHSVIEKGQTVTLRCDPISGHDNLYWYRRVMGKEIKFLLHFVKESKQDESGMPNNRFLAERTGGTYSTLKVQPAELEDSGVYFCASSQVRADSYNEQFFGPGTRLTVL.

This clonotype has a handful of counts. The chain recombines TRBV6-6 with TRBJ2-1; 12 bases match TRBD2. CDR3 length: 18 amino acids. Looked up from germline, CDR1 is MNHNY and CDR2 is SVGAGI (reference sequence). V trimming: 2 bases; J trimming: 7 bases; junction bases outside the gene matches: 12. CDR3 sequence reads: CASSYVASGRAGLNEQFF. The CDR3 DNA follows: TGTGCCAGCAGTTACGTGGCTAGCGGGAGGGCCGGTTTGAATGAGCAGTTCTTC.

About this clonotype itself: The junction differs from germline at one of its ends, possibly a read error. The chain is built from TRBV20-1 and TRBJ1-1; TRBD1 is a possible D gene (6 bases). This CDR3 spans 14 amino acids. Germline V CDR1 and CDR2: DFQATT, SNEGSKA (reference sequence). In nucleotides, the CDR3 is TGCAGTGCTAGTGGGGGCAGGGTGAACGCTGAAGCTTTCTTT. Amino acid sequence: CSASGGRVNAEAFF.

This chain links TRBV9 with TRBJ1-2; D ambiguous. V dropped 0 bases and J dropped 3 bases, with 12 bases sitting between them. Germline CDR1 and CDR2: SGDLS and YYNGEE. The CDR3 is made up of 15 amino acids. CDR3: CASSVGEGLDYGYTF. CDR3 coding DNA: TGTGCCAGCAGCGTAGGGGAGGGTCTCGACTATGGCTACACCTTC.

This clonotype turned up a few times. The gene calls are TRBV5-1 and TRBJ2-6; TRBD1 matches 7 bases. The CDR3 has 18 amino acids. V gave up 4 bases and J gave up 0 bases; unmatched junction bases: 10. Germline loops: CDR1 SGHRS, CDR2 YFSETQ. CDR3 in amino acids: CASSGWDSTRSGANVLTF. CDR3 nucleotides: TGCGCCAGCAGCGGTTGGGACAGTACACGCTCTGGGGCCAACGTCCTGACTTTC.

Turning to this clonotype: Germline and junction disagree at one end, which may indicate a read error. For the CDR3, the DNA is TGCGCCTGCAGCTTGGTATGGGGCACCTACAATGAGCAGTTCTTC. Encoded protein: CACSLVWGTYNEQFF. V gene TRBV5-1 combines with J gene TRBJ2-1, with D perhaps TRBD1 (5 bases). Looked up from germline, CDR1 is SGHRS and CDR2 is YFSETQ. The CDR3 has 15 amino acids.

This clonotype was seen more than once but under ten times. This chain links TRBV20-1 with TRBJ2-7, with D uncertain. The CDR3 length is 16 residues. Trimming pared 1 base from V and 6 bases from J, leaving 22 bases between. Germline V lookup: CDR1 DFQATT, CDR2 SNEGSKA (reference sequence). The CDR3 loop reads CSARGGRASVSVEQYF. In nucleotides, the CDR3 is TGCAGTGCTAGAGGGGGAAGGGCGTCGGTGAGTGTCGAGCAGTACTTC.

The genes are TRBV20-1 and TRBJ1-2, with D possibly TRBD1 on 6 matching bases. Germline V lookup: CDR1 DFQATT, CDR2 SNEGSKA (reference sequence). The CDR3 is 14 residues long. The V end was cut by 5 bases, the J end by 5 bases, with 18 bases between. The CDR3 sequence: CSAHSLQGTYGYTF. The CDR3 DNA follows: TGCAGTGCTCACTCCTTACAGGGTACGTATGGCTACACCTTC.

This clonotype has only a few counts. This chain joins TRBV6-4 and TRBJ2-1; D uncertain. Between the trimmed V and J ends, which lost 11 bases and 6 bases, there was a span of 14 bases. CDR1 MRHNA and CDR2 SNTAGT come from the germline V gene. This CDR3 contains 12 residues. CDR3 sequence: CAPESKVNEQFF. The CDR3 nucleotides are TGTGCCCCCGAGAGTAAGGTCAATGAGCAGTTCTTC.

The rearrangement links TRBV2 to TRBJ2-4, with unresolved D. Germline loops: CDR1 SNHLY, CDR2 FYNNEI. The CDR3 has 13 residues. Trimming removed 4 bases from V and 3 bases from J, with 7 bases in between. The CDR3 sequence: CASSGADKNIQYF. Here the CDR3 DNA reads TGTGCCAGCAGTGGTGCCGACAAAAACATTCAGTACTTC.

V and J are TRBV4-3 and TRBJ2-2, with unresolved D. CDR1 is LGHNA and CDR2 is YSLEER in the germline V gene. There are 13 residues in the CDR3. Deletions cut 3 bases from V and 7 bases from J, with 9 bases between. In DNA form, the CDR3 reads TGCGCCAGCAGCCACCAAACGAACGGGGAGCTGTTTTTT. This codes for CASSHQTNGELFF.

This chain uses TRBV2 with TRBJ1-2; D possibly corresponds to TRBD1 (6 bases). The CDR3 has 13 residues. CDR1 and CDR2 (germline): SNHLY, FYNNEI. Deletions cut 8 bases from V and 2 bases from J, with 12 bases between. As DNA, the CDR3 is TGTGCCAGCCAGGGGATAAGGAACTATGGCTACACCTTC. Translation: CASQGIRNYGYTF.

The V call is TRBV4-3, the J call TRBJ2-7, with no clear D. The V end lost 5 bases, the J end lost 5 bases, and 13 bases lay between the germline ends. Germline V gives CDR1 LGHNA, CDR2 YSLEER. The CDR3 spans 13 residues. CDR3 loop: CASSLGRLDEQYF. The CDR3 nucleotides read TGCGCCAGCAGCTTGGGTCGGCTCGACGAGCAGTACTTC.

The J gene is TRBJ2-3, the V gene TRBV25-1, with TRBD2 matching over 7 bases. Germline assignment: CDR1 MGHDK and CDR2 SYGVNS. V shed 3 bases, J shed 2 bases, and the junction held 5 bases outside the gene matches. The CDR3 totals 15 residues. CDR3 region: CASSDTSEITDTQYF. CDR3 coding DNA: TGTGCCAGCAGTGATACTAGCGAGATCACAGATACGCAGTATTTT.

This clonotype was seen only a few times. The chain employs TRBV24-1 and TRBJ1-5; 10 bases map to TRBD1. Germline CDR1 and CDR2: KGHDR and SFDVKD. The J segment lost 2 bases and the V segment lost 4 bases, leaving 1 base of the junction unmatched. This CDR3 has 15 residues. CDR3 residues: CATSEGTGGNQPQHF. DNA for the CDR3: TGTGCCACCAGTGAGGGGACAGGGGGCAATCAGCCCCAGCATTTT.

The CDR3 nucleotides are TGTGCCAGCACAACCGGGACAGGGGGCCAAGAAGAGACCCAGTACTTC. It is translated as CASTTGTGGQEETQYF. This chain links TRBV19 with TRBJ2-5; TRBD1 matches 12 bases. The CDR3 sequence is 16 residues long. J was trimmed by 3 bases and V by 9 bases; bases with no gene match: 11. Germline V lookup: CDR1 LNHDA, CDR2 SQIVND (reference sequence).

The CDR3 DNA reads as TGTGCCAGCAGCTTAGCGGGCTCCAGGTGGGAGCGGGGCTACGAGCAGTTCTTC. The encoded protein is CASSLAGSRWERGYEQFF. The chain combines TRBV7-3 with TRBJ2-1, with TRBD2 matching 7 bases. J was trimmed by 10 bases and V by 2 bases; bases with no gene match: 20. CDR3 size: 18 residues. CDR1 is SGHTA, CDR2 FQGTGA, per germline.